The source of this T cell receptor (beta chain) is a study of CXCR3-negative and CXCR3-positive naive CD8 T cells. Whole-study context: Sequencing gave roughly 130 million TRB reads overall, about 1.5 +/- 0.3 million per library.

Germline-derived CDR1 and CDR2 are SGHTA and FQGNSA. The CDR3 spans 14 residues. A CD45RO-CCR7+CD27+CD95- profile was what naive CD8+ T cells displayed. Notes on the study in general: Comparably high diversity marked both naive subsets, whereas memory CD8+ cells had much lower diversity. Fresh PBMCs were used in most assays, and CXCR3 expression partially decreased after cryopreservation. Against CXCR3-negative naive cells, CXCR3-positive naive cells showed more hydrophobic TRB CDR3s.

Points on this clonotype: No antigen is known for it.

5' RACE that incorporated UMI labels was used to prepare the TRB cDNA libraries. Following a re-call of the 5' RACE reads, TCRdb has one entry per CDR3 protein and lacks DNA. This listing includes about 150,000 distinct CDR3 sequences. The V gene is TRBV7-2, the J gene TRBJ2-7; TCRdb calls TRBD1, which cannot be checked without DNA. This clonotype was sampled from a human donor in good health. Some clones in this sample may be carry-over from other donors' samples. Input material: naive CXCR3+ CD8+ T cells from blood. Stated subset: CD45RO-CCR7+CD27+CD95- naive CD8+ T cells expressing CXCR3 (TNR3+). The CDR3 region is CASSSSPGTWEQYF.